A single T cell receptor beta chain is shown here with its context. Germline assignment: CDR1 SGHRS and CDR2 YFSETQ. Trimming removed 2 bases at V and 2 bases at J, with 17 bases between. The CDR3 covers 16 residues. This sample was included in a study of graft-versus-host responses after intestinal transplantation. Libraries were prepared by immunoSEQ multiplex PCR; TCRdb keeps only in-frame clonotypes and omits some of them. The table has around 71,000 clones, 92% seen once. The chain recombines TRBV5-1 with TRBJ2-7; D gene unclear. The receptor was isolated from a human patient who received an intestinal transplant, so some T cells may come from the graft donor. Sequenced here: bone marrow, sampled 734 days after intestinal transplantation. For the CDR3, the DNA is TGCGCCAGCAGCTTATCCCCGGCTTCACGGACCTACGAGCAGTACTTC. This translates into CASSLSPASRTYEQYF.